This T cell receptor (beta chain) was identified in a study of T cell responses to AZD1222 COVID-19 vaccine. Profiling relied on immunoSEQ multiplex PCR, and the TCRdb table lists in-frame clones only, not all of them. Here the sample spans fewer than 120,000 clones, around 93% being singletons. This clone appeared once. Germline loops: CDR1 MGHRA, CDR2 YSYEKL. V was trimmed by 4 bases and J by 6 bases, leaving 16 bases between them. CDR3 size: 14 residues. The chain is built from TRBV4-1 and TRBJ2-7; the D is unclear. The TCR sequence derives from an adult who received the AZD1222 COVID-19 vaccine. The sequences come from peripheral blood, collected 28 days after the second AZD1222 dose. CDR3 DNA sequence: TGCGCCAGCAGCCCCTCGGCCTCGGATCGCGAGCAGTACTTC. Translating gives CASSPSASDREQYF.